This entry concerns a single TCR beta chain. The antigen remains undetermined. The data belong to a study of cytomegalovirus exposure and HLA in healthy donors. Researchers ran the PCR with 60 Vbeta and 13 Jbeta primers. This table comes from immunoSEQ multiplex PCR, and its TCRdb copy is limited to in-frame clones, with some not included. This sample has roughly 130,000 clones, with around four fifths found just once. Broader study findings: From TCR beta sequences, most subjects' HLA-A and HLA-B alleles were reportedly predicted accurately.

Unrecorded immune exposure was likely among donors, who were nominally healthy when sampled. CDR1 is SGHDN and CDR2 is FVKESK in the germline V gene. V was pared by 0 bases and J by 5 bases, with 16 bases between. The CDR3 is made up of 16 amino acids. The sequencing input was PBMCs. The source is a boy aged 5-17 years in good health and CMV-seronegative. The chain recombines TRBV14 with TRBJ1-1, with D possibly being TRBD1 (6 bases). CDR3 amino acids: CASSQEGFHRETEAFF. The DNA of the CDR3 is TGTGCCAGCAGCCAAGAAGGATTCCACAGGGAGACTGAAGCTTTCTTT. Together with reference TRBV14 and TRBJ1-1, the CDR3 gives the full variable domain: EAGVTQFPSHSVIEKGQTVTLRCDPISGHDNLYWYRRVMGKEIKFLLHFVKESKQDESGMPNNRFLAERTGGTYSTLKVQPAELEDSGVYFCASSQEGFHRETEAFFGQGTRLTVV.